The 10 T cell receptor beta chains below were found in one sample sequenced in a study of T-cell memory formation after mild COVID-19. Each CDR3 protein gets one entry after TCRdb re-called the 5' RACE reads with MiXCR. The data contain 200,000 to 300,000 distinct CDR3 sequences, 15% of them singletons. Sequencing was carried out using PBMCs or a T cell subset sorted from them (not recorded which). The receptors originated from an adult woman who had mild COVID-19 (a few samples of this study predate the infection). Cell type and time point are not known.

This clonotype was observed a few times. The genes are TRBV6-1 and TRBJ2-1; no definite D call. V was shortened by 6 bases and J by 0 bases, with 12 bases between the two germline ends. CDR1 is MNHNS and CDR2 is SASEGT in the germline V gene. This CDR3 region has 15 residues. CDR3 nucleotide sequence: TGTGCCAGCAGGGCGACCGCGCTCTCCTACAATGAGCAGTTCTTC. Protein sequence: CASRATALSYNEQFF.

This clonotype turned up a few times. The rearrangement joins TRBV12-3 or TRBV12-4 to TRBJ2-5; 7 nucleotides match TRBD2. The CDR3 covers 17 residues. V was clipped by 8 bases and J by 7 bases; unmatched bases: 22. CDR3 region: CASATGPLAADLGTQYF. The DNA for the CDR3 is TGTGCCAGCGCCACCGGGCCCCTAGCGGCAGACCTGGGGACCCAGTACTTC.

The chain couples TRBV5-6 to TRBJ2-3; 7 bases fit TRBD1. Per the germline V gene, CDR1 is SGHDT and CDR2 is YYEEEE. This CDR3 region has 15 residues. J was trimmed by 4 bases and V by 2 bases; bases with no gene match: 7. In DNA, the CDR3 is TGTGCCAGCAGCTTACAGGGGTGGGGCCCAGATACGCAGTATTTT. It is translated as CASSLQGWGPDTQYF.

This clonotype was found a few times. The genes are TRBV7-3 and TRBJ2-7; no clear D gene. Germline CDR1 SGHTA, CDR2 FQGTGA. The length of the CDR3 is 13 residues. Trimming shortened V by 4 bases and J by 3 bases, and 10 bases separated the two germline ends. The CDR3 bases are TGTGCCAGCAGCTCACAATCCGGCTACGAGCAGTACTTC. Protein product: CASSSQSGYEQYF.

This clonotype has ten or more counts. The chain is built from TRBV20-1 and TRBJ2-3, with TRBD2 identical over 10 bases. The CDR3 runs 21 residues. The trim removed 3 bases at V and 2 bases at J, leaving 23 bases unmatched. Looked up from germline, CDR1 is DFQATT and CDR2 is SNEGSKA (reference sequence). Here the CDR3 reads CSASAPLKKNSGRRATDTQYF. The CDR3 bases are TGCAGTGCTAGTGCGCCGCTCAAGAAAAATAGCGGGAGGAGAGCCACAGATACGCAGTATTTT.

The chain joins TRBV6-2 or TRBV6-3 to TRBJ1-2; the D gene is possibly TRBD1 (6 bases). The CDR3 sequence is 14 residues long. The germline CDR1 and CDR2 sequences are MNHEY and SVGEGT. Between the trimmed V and J ends, which lost 7 bases and 5 bases, there was a span of 17 bases. The CDR3 spells CASTRGQRPYGYTF. As DNA, the CDR3 is TGTGCCAGCACCAGGGGACAACGGCCATATGGCTACACCTTC.

The V call is TRBV15, the J call TRBJ1-3; no definite D call. Germline CDR1 reads LNHNV; CDR2 reads YYDKDF (reference sequence). V was cut by 0 bases and J by 4 bases, with 7 bases left in between. The length of the CDR3 is 14 residues. CDR3 bases: TGTGCCACCAGCAGAGATTTTGGGGGAAACACCATATATTTT. Protein: CATSRDFGGNTIYF.

This clonotype was recorded many times. The V call is TRBV7-2, the J call TRBJ2-5, with D unresolved. CDR1 is SGHTA, CDR2 FQGNSA, per germline. The CDR3 runs 15 residues. Trimming left V 2 bases short and J 0 bases short, with 10 bases between. CDR3 in amino acids: CASSLFHGYQETQYF. The CDR3 nucleotides are TGTGCCAGCAGCTTATTTCACGGATACCAAGAGACCCAGTACTTC.

This chain joins TRBV4-3 and TRBJ2-3; TRBD2 might be the D (6 bases). Deletions cut 4 bases from V and 2 bases from J, with 16 bases between. The CDR3 spans 16 residues. The V gene's germline CDR1 is LGHNA and CDR2 YSLEER. The CDR3 DNA reads as TGCGCCAGCAGCCTCAGGGCCTCTAGCGCCACAGATACGCAGTATTTT. Protein sequence: CASSLRASSATDTQYF.

The genes are TRBV20-1 and TRBJ2-2; D possibly corresponds to TRBD2 (6 bases). CDR3 length equals 14 residues. CDR1 and CDR2 (germline): DFQATT, SNEGSKA (reference sequence). V lost 1 base, J lost 5 bases, and 11 bases lay in between. DNA of the CDR3: TGCAGTGCTAGAGCCGGGAGTAGGACCGGGGAGCTGTTTTTT. As protein: CSARAGSRTGELFF.